Sequencing of this TCR beta chain was carried out in a study of T cell responses to AZD1222 COVID-19 vaccine. Study conclusions and caveats: Clonal diversity was possibly underestimated; the donors were predominantly white British and more often female.

Profiling relied on immunoSEQ multiplex PCR, and the TCRdb table lists in-frame clones only, not all of them. Among some 75,000 clones, approximately 91% were seen once, and the ten largest hold approximately 11%. Germline lookup yields CDR1 LNHNV and CDR2 YYDKDF (reference sequence). V was trimmed by 6 bases and J by 7 bases, leaving 22 bases between them. CDR3 length equals 15 residues. In regard to this clone: The antigen is unknown.

The rearrangement links TRBV15 to TRBJ2-7; tentatively, D is TRBD2 (6 bases). The source of this sequence is an adult in good health. Specimen: peripheral blood, collected on day 0 of AZD1222 vaccination. CDR3 DNA sequence: TGTGCCACCAGACCCGGTAGCGGTAGGTCCGGGGAGCAGTACTTC. Its protein product is CATRPGSGRSGEQYF. Full variable domain (remainder filled in from reference TRBV15 and TRBJ2-7): DAMVIQNPRYQVTQFGKPVTLSCSQTLNHNVMYWYQQKSSQAPKLLFHYYDKDFNNEADTPDNFQSRRPNTSFCFLDIRSPGLGDTAMYLCATRPGSGRSGEQYFGPGTRLTVT.